Listed below are T cell receptor beta chains from one sample, sequenced in a study of post-analysis software for immune sequencing data. From the PCR reads, TCRdb called clonotypes with MiXCR, one entry per CDR3 protein. Here the sample spans some 890,000 distinct CDR3 sequences, roughly 58% being singletons. Sequencing used blood. These receptors originate from a girl under 18 with multiple sclerosis. Each CDR3 is given with its conserved first and last residue. The D gene is left open where the match is weak. The size field is filled for only some rows; it gives once, few, many or a size class.

d_call	clone_size	v_call	j_call	cdr3_nt	cdr3_aa
-	-	TRBV20-1	TRBJ2-1	TGCAGTGCCCACTACTTTGACAGCTACAATGAGCAGTTCTTC	CSAHYFDSYNEQFF
TRBD2	-	TRBV7-8	TRBJ2-7	TGTGCCAGCAGCTTAGGTTCGGGACTAGCGGGAGTCGGATCCTACGAGCAGTACTTC	CASSLGSGLAGVGSYEQYF
-	-	TRBV5-1	TRBJ2-4	TGCGCCAGCAGCCAATACAGCGGTATAGCCAAAAACATTCAGTACTTC	CASSQYSGIAKNIQYF
TRBD1	-	TRBV18	TRBJ2-7	TGTGCCAGCTCACCATATACCGGGACAGTCCTCTACGAGCAGTACTTC	CASSPYTGTVLYEQYF
-	-	TRBV27	TRBJ2-7	TGTGCCAGCAGTCCAACGGACGGTAGCGCCTACGAGCAGTACTTC	CASSPTDGSAYEQYF
-	few	TRBV12-3/TRBV12-4	TRBJ1-1	TGTGCCAGCAGACCCCCCGGCAGGGCGGGCACTGAAGCTTTCTTT	CASRPPGRAGTEAFF
TRBD1	-	TRBV12-3/TRBV12-4	TRBJ2-7	TGTGCCAGCGGACAGGGGGCGCGTCCGCCGTACTTC	CASGQGARPPYF
-	-	TRBV15	TRBJ1-2	TGTGCCACCAGCAGAGATAGTGCCCGTTACGGCTACACCTTC	CATSRDSARYGYTF
-	-	TRBV29-1	TRBJ2-5	TGCAGCGTTGACCTACTAGGGTCCTCGGAAGAGACCCAGTACTTC	CSVDLLGSSEETQYF
-	few	TRBV13	TRBJ2-7	TGTGCCAGCAGCGATGACTCGGGCGAGCAGTACTTC	CASSDDSGEQYF
-	few	TRBV6-5	TRBJ2-3	TGTGCCAGCTATGGGGCAGGCACACATGCGCAGTATTTT	CASYGAGTHAQYF
-	-	TRBV29-1	TRBJ1-2	TGCAGCGTTCCTTGGGGAGCTAACTATGGCTACACCTTC	CSVPWGANYGYTF
TRBD2	few	TRBV4-1	TRBJ2-7	TGCGCCAGCAGCCAAGACAGGGACTACTACGAGCAGTACTTC	CASSQDRDYYEQYF
-	few	TRBV7-2	TRBJ1-2	TGTGCCGGAACAGGGACGCCGCCAAGAAGCTACACCTTC	CAGTGTPPRSYTF
TRBD1	few	TRBV29-1	TRBJ2-1	TGCAGCGTTCCGGGACAGGGATCAAATGAGCAGTTCTTC	CSVPGQGSNEQFF
-	-	TRBV7-8	TRBJ2-1	TGTGCCAGCAGCTTAGAGGGCTATACAAACTCCTACAATGAGCAGTTCTTC	CASSLEGYTNSYNEQFF
TRBD2	-	TRBV5-1	TRBJ2-7	TGCGCCAGCACCAAAAGCGGGGGGTTTTCCTACGAGCAGTACTTC	CASTKSGGFSYEQYF
-	few	TRBV9	TRBJ2-4	TGTGCCAGCAGCGTAGAACCCACCCTGGAGGGCCAGTACTTC	CASSVEPTLEGQYF
-	few	TRBV6-6	TRBJ1-4	TGTGCCAGCAGTCCCAGGGCAGGGACTAATGAAAAACTGTTTTTT	CASSPRAGTNEKLFF
-	-	TRBV20-1	TRBJ2-7	TGCAGTGCTAGGGACTACACCTACGAGCAGTACTTC	CSARDYTYEQYF
-	-	TRBV7-2	TRBJ2-1	TGTGCCAGCAGCTCGAGTGCAAGAAACAATGAGCAGTTCTTC	CASSSSARNNEQFF
-	-	TRBV7-9	TRBJ1-1	TGTGCCAGCAGCTTACGGGCGCAGATGAACACTGAAGCTTTCTTT	CASSLRAQMNTEAFF
TRBD1	-	TRBV7-2	TRBJ1-2	TGTGCCAGCAGCTTAGAGACAGGGATTAACTATGGCTACACCTTC	CASSLETGINYGYTF
-	-	TRBV11-2	TRBJ2-3	TGTGCCAGCAGCTTTGGGGTCTGGAGTAGCACAGATACGCAGTATTTT	CASSFGVWSSTDTQYF
-	few	TRBV20-1	TRBJ2-5	TGCAGTGCCGGAACGCCGGAAGAGACCCAGTACTTC	CSAGTPEETQYF
TRBD2	-	TRBV20-1	TRBJ2-3	TGCAGTGCTAGAAACCCCCTGACTAGCGGGACAGATACGCAGTATTTT	CSARNPLTSGTDTQYF
-	-	TRBV7-2	TRBJ1-1	TGTGCCAGCAGCTTAGGGTTTCAGGGAAGAACTGAAGCTTTCTTT	CASSLGFQGRTEAFF
-	-	TRBV2	TRBJ2-7	TGTGCCCGCAGTGAAGGCGGCCTGAGCTCCTACGAGCAGTACTTC	CARSEGGLSSYEQYF
-	-	TRBV5-1	TRBJ2-5	TGCGCCAGCAGCTTGGGCCGGGAGACTAATGAGCAGTACTTC	CASSLGRETNEQYF
TRBD1	-	TRBV7-2	TRBJ2-4	TGTGCCAGCAGCCGATCCGGGCGCGGGCCCGCAGGGGGAAACATTCAGTACTTC	CASSRSGRGPAGGNIQYF
-	-	TRBV28	TRBJ2-7	TGTGCCACCATCGGTCTACCGAGGGGCGAGCAGTACTTC	CATIGLPRGEQYF
-	-	TRBV25-1	TRBJ1-5	TGTGCCAGCAGTGAACCGGGGCCGCTTAGCAATCAGCCCCAGCATTTT	CASSEPGPLSNQPQHF
-	-	TRBV7-8	TRBJ2-7	TGTGCCAGCAGCTTAGCGAATTGGCGGGAAGAGGCCCAGTACTTC	CASSLANWREEAQYF
-	-	TRBV6-5	TRBJ1-4	TGTGCCAGCAGTTACGCAACTCCCCCAATAGGAAAACTGTTTTTT	CASSYATPPIGKLFF
-	-	TRBV7-2	TRBJ2-5	TGTGCCAGCAGCTCCCCCTTTGCTGAGCTAGGGGAGACCCAGTACTTC	CASSSPFAELGETQYF
-	-	TRBV6-1	TRBJ1-4	TGTGCCAGCAGTGAAACGGGGGGCAATAATGAAAAACTGTTTTTT	CASSETGGNNEKLFF
TRBD1	once	TRBV29-1	TRBJ2-7	TGCAGCGTGACCCCCGGGACAGGGAATGGGTACGAGCAGTACTTC	CSVTPGTGNGYEQYF
TRBD2	few	TRBV20-1	TRBJ2-1	TGCAGTGCTCCCGGGACTAGTCACAATGAGCAGTTCTTC	CSAPGTSHNEQFF
TRBD2	-	TRBV7-9	TRBJ2-7	TGTGCCAGCAACGATGCGGGGAGGGCGGACGAGCAGTACTTC	CASNDAGRADEQYF
-	-	TRBV20-1	TRBJ1-2	TGCAGGGCAGTACTGGACAGCTCTGGCTACACCTTC	CRAVLDSSGYTF
TRBD1	-	TRBV6-1	TRBJ2-6	TGTGCCAGCAGCCGTACAAGGACAGGATTACTCTCTGGGGCCAACGTCCTGACTTTC	CASSRTRTGLLSGANVLTF
-	few	TRBV4-1	TRBJ1-2	TGCGCCAGCAGCCAAGTATGGGCGGCCGACTACACCTTC	CASSQVWAADYTF
-	-	TRBV15	TRBJ2-3	TGTGCCACCAGCAGGAACTACGAACGAACTAGCACAGATACGCAGTATTTT	CATSRNYERTSTDTQYF
TRBD1	few	TRBV20-1	TRBJ1-2	TGCAGTGCTAGAGCACCCCAGGGGACAGGGGGCTATGGCTACACCTTC	CSARAPQGTGGYGYTF
-	few	TRBV7-3	TRBJ2-7	TGTGCCAGCAGCTTAAAGGAGCTAACCTACGAGCAGTACTTC	CASSLKELTYEQYF